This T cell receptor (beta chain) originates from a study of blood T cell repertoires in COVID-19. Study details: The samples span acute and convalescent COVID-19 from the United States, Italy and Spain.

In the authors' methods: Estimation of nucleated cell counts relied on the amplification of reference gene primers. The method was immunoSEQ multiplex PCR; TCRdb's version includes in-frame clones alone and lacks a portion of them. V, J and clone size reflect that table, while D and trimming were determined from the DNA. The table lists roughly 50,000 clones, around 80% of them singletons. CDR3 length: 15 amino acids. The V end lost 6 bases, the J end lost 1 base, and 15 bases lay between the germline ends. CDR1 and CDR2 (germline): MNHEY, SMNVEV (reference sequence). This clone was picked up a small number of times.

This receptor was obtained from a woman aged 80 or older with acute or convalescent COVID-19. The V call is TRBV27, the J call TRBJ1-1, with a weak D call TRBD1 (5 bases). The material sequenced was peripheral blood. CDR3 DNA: TGTGCCAGCAGCTGGAGGGGCTACGGGAACACTGAAGCTTTCTTT. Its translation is CASSWRGYGNTEAFF.